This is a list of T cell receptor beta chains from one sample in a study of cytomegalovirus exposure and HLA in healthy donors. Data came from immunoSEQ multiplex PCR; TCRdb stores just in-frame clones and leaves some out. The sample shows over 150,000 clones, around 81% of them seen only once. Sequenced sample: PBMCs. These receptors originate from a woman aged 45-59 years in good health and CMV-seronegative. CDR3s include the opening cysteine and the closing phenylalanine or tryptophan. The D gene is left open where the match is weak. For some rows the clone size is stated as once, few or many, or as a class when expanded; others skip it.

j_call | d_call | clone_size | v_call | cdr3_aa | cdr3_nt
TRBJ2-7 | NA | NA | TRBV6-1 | CASSEQIYEQYF | TGTGCCAGCAGTGAGCAGATCTACGAGCAGTACTTC
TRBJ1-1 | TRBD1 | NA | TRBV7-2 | CASSLQGARGNTEAFF | TGTGCCAGCAGCTTACAGGGGGCGCGGGGGAACACTGAAGCTTTCTTT
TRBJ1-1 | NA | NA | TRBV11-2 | CASSLGGLGGALSAFF | TGTGCCAGCAGCCTCGGGGGGCTAGGAGGGGCCCTTTCAGCTTTCTTT
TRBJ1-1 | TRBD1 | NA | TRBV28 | CASSTTGLNTEAFF | TGTGCCAGCAGTACGACAGGGTTGAACACTGAAGCTTTCTTT
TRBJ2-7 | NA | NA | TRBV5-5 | CASSLEVRKAYEQYF | TGTGCCAGCAGCTTGGAGGTCAGGAAAGCCTACGAGCAGTACTTC
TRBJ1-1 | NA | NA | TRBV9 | CASSVGPGTEAFF | TGTGCCAGCAGCGTAGGTCCGGGAACTGAAGCTTTCTTT
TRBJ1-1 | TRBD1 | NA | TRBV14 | CATRLTGGTEAFF | TGTGCCACCAGACTGACAGGGGGCACTGAAGCTTTCTTT
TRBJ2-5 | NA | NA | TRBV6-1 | CASSEVLAQETQYF | TGTGCCAGCAGTGAAGTTTTAGCGCAAGAGACCCAGTACTTC
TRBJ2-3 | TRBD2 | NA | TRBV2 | CASTPIAGGTDTQYF | TGTGCCAGCACCCCAATAGCGGGGGGGACAGATACGCAGTATTTT
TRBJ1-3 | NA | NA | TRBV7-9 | CASSLAAGGNTIYF | TGTGCCAGCAGCTTAGCAGCCGGTGGAAACACCATATATTTT
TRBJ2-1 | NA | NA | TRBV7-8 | CASSLAPGDNEQFF | TGTGCCAGCAGCTTAGCGCCAGGGGACAATGAGCAGTTCTTC
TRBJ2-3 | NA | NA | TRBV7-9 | CASSAGDTQYF | TGTGCCAGCAGCGCAGGGGATACGCAGTATTTT
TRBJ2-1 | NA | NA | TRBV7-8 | CASSPRGQEQFF | TGTGCCAGCAGCCCCCGCGGTCAGGAGCAGTTCTTC
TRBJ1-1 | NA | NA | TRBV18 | CASSDQGGVNTEAFF | TGTGCCAGCTCAGATCAGGGAGGCGTGAACACTGAAGCTTTCTTT
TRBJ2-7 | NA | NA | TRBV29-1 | CSADVGRHEQYF | TGCAGCGCCGACGTAGGGAGGCACGAGCAGTACTTC
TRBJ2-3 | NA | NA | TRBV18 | CASSPQFLAGSAGTDTQYF | TGTGCCAGCTCACCACAGTTTCTTGCGGGGTCCGCCGGCACAGATACGCAGTATTTT
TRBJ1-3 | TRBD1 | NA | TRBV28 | CASSLYIAGTGSWNTIYF | TGTGCCAGCAGTTTATACATCGCAGGGACAGGGAGTTGGAACACCATATATTTT
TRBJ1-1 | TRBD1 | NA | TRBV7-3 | CASSLNRGATEAFF | TGTGCCAGCAGCTTAAACAGGGGCGCCACTGAAGCTTTCTTT
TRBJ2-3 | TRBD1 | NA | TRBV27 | CASSSYSDRGREDTQYF | TGTGCCAGCAGTTCCTATTCCGACAGGGGGCGTGAAGATACGCAGTATTTT
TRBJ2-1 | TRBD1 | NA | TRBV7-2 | CASSLRGQGSNEQFF | TGTGCCAGCAGCCTTAGGGGACAGGGAAGCAATGAGCAGTTCTTC
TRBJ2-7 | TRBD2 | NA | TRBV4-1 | CASSGAGAYEQYF | TGCGCCAGCAGCGGAGCGGGAGCGTACGAGCAGTACTTC
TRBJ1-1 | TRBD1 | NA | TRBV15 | CATSREFGQGAETEAFF | TGTGCCACCAGCAGAGAATTTGGACAGGGGGCAGAGACTGAAGCTTTCTTT
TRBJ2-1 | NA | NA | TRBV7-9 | CASSYSGPGEDEQFF | TGTGCCAGCAGCTATTCCGGGCCAGGGGAAGATGAGCAGTTCTTC
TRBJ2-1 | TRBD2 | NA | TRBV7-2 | CASSAPGLASVNEQFF | TGTGCCAGCAGCGCCCCGGGACTAGCGAGTGTCAATGAGCAGTTCTTC
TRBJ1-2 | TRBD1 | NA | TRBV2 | CAQQTVRDRGHYGYTF | TGTGCCCAGCAGACCGTTCGGGACAGGGGCCACTATGGCTACACCTTC
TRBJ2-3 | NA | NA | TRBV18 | CASSPLEADTQYF | TGTGCCAGCTCACCCCTGGAGGCGGATACGCAGTATTTT
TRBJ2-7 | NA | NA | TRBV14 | CASSQAPLYEQYF | TGTGCCAGCAGCCAAGCCCCCCTATACGAGCAGTACTTC
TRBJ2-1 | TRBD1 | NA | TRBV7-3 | CASSSDRGRGFDEQFF | TGTGCCAGCAGCTCCGACAGGGGGCGGGGTTTTGATGAGCAGTTCTTC
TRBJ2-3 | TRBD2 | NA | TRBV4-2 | CASSQDPIGLVAGEADTQYF | TGTGCCAGCAGCCAAGATCCAATAGGGCTTGTAGCGGGAGAGGCAGATACGCAGTATTTT
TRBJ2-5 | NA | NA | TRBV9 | CASSAGQLSETQYF | TGTGCCAGCAGCGCGGGACAACTGTCAGAGACCCAGTACTTC
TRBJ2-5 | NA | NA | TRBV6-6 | CASAGAGRKTQYF | TGTGCCAGTGCGGGGGCAGGGCGGAAGACCCAGTACTTC
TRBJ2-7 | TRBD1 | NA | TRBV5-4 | CASSHRTGAYEQYF | TGTGCCAGCAGCCACCGGACAGGGGCCTACGAGCAGTACTTC
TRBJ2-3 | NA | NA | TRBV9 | CASSAPNRADTQYF | TGTGCCAGCAGCGCCCCAAACAGGGCAGATACGCAGTATTTT
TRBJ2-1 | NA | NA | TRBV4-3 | CASPRGREGSNEQFF | TGCGCCAGTCCCAGGGGGCGGGAGGGGTCCAATGAGCAGTTCTTC
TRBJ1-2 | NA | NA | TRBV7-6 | CASSPTTGGGYTF | TGTGCCAGCAGCCCGACGACAGGTGGTGGCTACACCTTC
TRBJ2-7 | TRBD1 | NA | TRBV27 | CASSLGQTNEQYF | TGTGCCAGCAGTCTGGGACAGACCAACGAGCAGTACTTC
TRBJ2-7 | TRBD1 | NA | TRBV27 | CASSRQGVLYEQYF | TGTGCCAGCAGTCGACAGGGTGTTCTGTACGAGCAGTACTTC
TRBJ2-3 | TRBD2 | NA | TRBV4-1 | CASSQTSGRDTQYF | TGCGCCAGCAGCCAAACTAGCGGGAGAGATACGCAGTATTTT
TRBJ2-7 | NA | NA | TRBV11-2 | CASSAAASQAEQYF | TGTGCCAGCAGCGCGGCGGCTAGCCAAGCCGAGCAGTACTTC
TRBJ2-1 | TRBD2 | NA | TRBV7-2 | CASSPPLAGGPWTRDEQFF | TGTGCCAGCAGCCCGCCCCTAGCGGGGGGACCATGGACAAGGGATGAGCAGTTCTTC
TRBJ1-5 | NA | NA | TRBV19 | CASISSLADQPQHF | TGTGCCAGTATTTCCTCCTTGGCCGATCAGCCCCAGCATTTT
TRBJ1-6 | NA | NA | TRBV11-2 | CASSLGHSYNSPLHF | TGTGCCAGCAGCTTGGGCCACTCCTATAATTCACCCCTCCACTTT
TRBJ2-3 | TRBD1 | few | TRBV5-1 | CASSSTYDRGRTDTQYF | TGCGCCAGCAGCTCCACCTACGACAGGGGGCGCACAGATACGCAGTATTTT
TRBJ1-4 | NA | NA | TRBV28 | CASSSQGHLEKLFF | TGTGCCAGCAGTTCGCAGGGGCACCTCGAAAAACTGTTTTTT
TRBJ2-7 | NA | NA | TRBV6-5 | CASSPRPGAYEQYF | TGTGCCAGCAGTCCCCGGCCAGGGGCCTACGAGCAGTACTTC
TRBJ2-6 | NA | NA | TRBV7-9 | CSSSLARDLTSSGANVLTF | TGTTCCAGCAGCTTAGCGCGGGACCTCACCTCCTCTGGGGCCAACGTCCTGACTTTC
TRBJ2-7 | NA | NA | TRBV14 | CASSLGFGVTYEQYF | TGTGCCAGCAGCCTAGGTTTCGGGGTGACCTACGAGCAGTACTTC
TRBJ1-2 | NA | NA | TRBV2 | CASSEAPGPRQGYTF | TGTGCCAGCAGTGAAGCACCTGGACCTCGACAGGGCTACACCTTC
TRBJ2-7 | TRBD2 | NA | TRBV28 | CASSSLAGVSYEQYF | TGTGCCAGCAGCTCCTTAGCGGGGGTCTCCTACGAGCAGTACTTC
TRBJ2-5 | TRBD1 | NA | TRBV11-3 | CASSLRQGLKETQYF | TGTGCCAGCAGCTTAAGACAGGGTCTGAAAGAGACCCAGTACTTC
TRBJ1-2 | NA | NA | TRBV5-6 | CASRSTHLSGYTF | TGTGCCAGCAGGTCGACTCACCTTTCTGGCTACACCTTC
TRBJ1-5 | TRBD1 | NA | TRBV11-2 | CASSLDRDQPQHF | TGTGCCAGCAGCTTGGACAGGGATCAGCCCCAGCATTTT